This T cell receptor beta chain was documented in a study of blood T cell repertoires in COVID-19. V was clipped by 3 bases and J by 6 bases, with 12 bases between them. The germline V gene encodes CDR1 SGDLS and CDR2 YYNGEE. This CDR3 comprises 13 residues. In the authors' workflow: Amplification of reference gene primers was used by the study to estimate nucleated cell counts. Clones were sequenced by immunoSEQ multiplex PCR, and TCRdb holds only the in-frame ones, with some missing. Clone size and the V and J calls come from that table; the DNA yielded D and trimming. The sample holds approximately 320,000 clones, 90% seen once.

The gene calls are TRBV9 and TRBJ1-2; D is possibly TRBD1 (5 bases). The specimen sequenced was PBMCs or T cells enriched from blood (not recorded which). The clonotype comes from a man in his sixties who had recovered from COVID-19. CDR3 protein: CASSAWGENGYTF. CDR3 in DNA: TGTGCCAGCAGCGCGTGGGGGGAAAATGGCTACACCTTC.